The 4 T cell receptor beta chains presented below share a single source sample, sequenced in a study of OX40 agonist ivuxolimab in advanced cancers. Libraries were prepared by immunoSEQ multiplex PCR; TCRdb keeps only in-frame clonotypes and omits some of them. The data hold tens of thousands of clones, with more than 70% observed a single time. The source was CD4+ or CD8+ T cells sorted from blood, collected in a trial of the OX40 agonist ivuxolimab. The receptors here all came from an adult with an advanced solid tumor such as melanoma, head and neck, liver or kidney cancer.

The CDR3 sequence: CASSQSEVQSETQYF. The CDR3 bases are TGCGCCAGCAGCCAGTCAGAAGTGCAATCAGAGACCCAGTACTTC. V usage is TRBV4-1 and J usage is TRBJ2-5; D ambiguous. Trimming took 3 bases from V and 4 from J, leaving 15 bases between them. CDR3 size: 15 residues. Germline values: CDR1 MGHRA, CDR2 YSYEKL.

This clone was recorded a few times. The CDR3 reads CASSIPNRGQGGYTF. The CDR3 DNA is TGTGCCAGTAGTATCCCCAACAGGGGGCAAGGTGGCTACACCTTC. V usage is TRBV19 and J usage is TRBJ1-2; TRBD1 matches 9 bases. This CDR3 region has 15 residues. The J segment lost 7 bases and the V segment lost 3 bases, leaving 9 bases of the junction unmatched. The germline V gene has CDR1 LNHDA and CDR2 SQIVND (reference sequence).

The chain is built from TRBV30 and TRBJ1-6, with D perhaps matching TRBD1 (5 bases). V shed 8 bases and J shed 4 bases, with 12 bases lying between them. The length of the CDR3 is 13 residues. The germline gives CDR1 GTSNPN, CDR2 SVGIG (reference sequence). CDR3 sequence: CASQRGYNSPLHF. The CDR3 DNA reads TGTGCCAGCCAAAGGGGATATAATTCACCCCTCCACTTT.

A single count supports this clone. The V and J genes are TRBV25-1 and TRBJ2-2; no clear D. The CDR3 is 12 residues long. CDR1 and CDR2 (germline): MGHDK, SYGVNS. Trimming stripped 7 bases from V and 6 bases from J, with 9 bases between. CDR3 DNA: TGTGCCAGCAACTGGGCTCCCGGGGAGCTGTTTTTT. This sequence encodes CASNWAPGELFF.